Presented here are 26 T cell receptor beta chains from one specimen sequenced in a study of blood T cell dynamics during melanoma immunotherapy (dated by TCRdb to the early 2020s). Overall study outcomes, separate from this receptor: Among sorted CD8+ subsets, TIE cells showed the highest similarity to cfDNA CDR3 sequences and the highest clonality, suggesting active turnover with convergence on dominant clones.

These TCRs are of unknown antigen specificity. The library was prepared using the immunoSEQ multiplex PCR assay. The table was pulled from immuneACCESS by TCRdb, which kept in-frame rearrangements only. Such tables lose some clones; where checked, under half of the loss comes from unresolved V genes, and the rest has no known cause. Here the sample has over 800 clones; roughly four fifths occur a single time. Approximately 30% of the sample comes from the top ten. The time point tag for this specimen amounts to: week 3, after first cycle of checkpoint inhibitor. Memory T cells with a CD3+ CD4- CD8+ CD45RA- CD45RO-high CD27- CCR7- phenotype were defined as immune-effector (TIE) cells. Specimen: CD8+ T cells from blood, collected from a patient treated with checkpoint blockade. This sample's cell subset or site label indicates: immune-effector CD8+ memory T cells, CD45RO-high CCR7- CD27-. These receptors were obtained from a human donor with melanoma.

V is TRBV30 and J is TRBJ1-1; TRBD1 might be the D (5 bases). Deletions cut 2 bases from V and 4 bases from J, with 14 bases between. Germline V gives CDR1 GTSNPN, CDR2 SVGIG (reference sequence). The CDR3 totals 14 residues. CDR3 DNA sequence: TGTGCCTGGAGTTCGGGACGAGGGTTCACTGAAGCTTTCTTT. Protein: CAWSSGRGFTEAFF.

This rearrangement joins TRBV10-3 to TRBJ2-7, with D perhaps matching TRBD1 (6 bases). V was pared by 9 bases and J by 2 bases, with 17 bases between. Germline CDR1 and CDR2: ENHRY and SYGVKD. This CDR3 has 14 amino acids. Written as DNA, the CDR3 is TGTGCCATAGCAACCGGGACACCGACCTACGAGCAGTACTTC. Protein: CAIATGTPTYEQYF.

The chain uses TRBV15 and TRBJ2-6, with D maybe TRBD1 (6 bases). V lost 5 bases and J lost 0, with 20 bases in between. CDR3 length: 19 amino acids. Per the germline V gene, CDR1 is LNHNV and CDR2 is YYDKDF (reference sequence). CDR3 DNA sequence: TGTGCCACCAGCGGGCTAGGACAGCGAATTAGCTCTGGGGCCAACGTCCTGACTTTC. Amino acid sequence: CATSGLGQRISSGANVLTF.

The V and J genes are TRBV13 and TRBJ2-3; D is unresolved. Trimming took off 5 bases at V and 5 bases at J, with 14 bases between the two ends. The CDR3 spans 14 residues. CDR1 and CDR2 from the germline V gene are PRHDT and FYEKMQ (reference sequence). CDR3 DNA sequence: TGTGCCAGCAGCCCCAGTTCCGGCTTAGATACGCAGTATTTT. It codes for CASSPSSGLDTQYF.

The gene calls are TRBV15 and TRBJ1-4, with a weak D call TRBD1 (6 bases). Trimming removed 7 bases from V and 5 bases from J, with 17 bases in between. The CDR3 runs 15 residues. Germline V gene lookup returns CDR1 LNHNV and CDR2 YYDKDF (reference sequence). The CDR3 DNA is TGTGCCACCAACCCGACCGGGGGCACCAATGAAAAACTGTTTTTT. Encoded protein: CATNPTGGTNEKLFF.

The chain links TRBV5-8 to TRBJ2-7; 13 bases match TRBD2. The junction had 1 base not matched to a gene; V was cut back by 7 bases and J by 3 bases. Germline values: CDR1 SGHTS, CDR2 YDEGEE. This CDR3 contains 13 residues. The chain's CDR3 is CASGLAGDYEQYF. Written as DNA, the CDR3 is TGTGCCAGCGGACTAGCGGGGGACTACGAGCAGTACTTC.

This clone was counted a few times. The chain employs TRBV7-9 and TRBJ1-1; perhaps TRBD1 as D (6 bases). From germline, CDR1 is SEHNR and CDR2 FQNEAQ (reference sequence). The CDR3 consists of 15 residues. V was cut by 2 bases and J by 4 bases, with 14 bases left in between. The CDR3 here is CASSLTPGAGTEAFF. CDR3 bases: TGTGCCAGCAGCTTAACTCCAGGGGCGGGCACTGAAGCTTTCTTT.

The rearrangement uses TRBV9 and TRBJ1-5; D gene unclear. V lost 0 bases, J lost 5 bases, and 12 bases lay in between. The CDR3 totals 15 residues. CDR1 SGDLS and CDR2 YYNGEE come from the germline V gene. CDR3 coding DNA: TGTGCCAGCAGCGTAGTTGGGTATCCGGATCAGCCCCAGCATTTT. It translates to CASSVVGYPDQPQHF. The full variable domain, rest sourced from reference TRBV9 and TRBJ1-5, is DSGVTQTPKHLITATGQRVTLRCSPRSGDLSVYWYQQSLDQGLQFLIQYYNGEERAKGNILERFSAQQFPDLHSELNLSSLELGDSALYFCASSVVGYPDQPQHFGDGTRLSIL.

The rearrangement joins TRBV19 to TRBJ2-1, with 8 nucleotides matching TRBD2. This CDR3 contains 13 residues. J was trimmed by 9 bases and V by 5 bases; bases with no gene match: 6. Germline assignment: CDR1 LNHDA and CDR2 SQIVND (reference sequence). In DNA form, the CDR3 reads TGTGCCAGTAGTCGGACTAGCAGGGTTGAGCAGTTCTTC. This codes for CASSRTSRVEQFF.

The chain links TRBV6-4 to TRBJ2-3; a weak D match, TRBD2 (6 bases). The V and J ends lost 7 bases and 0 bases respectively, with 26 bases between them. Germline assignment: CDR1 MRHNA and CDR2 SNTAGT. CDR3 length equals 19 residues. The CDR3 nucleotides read TGTGCCAGCATTGGGGAGGTGGTCAGAGTTCTTCCTAGCACAGATACGCAGTATTTT. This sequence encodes CASIGEVVRVLPSTDTQYF.

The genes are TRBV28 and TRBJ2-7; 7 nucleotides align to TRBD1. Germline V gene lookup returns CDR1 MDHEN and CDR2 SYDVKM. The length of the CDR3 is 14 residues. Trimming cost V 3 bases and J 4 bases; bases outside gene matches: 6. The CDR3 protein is CASSFPGQQYEQYF. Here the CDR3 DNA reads TGTGCCAGCAGTTTCCCGGGACAGCAGTACGAGCAGTACTTC.

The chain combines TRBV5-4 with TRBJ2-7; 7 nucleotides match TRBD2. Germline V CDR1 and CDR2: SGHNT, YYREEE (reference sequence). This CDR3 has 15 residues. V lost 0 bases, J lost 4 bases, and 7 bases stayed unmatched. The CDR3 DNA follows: TGTGCCAGCAGCTTGGCTGGCGGGAGCTTATACGAGCAGTACTTC. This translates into CASSLAGGSLYEQYF.

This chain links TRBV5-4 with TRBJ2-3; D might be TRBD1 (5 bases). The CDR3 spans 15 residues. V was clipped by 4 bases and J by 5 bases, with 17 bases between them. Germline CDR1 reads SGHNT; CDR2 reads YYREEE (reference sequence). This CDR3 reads CASSPDRGPGDTQYF. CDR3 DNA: TGTGCCAGCAGCCCCGATAGGGGCCCGGGAGATACGCAGTATTTT.

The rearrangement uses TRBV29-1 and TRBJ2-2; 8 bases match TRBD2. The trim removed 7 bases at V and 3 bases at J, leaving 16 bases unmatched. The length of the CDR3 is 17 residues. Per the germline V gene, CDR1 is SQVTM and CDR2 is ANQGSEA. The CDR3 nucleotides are TGCAGCGCCGCAGGCCATTCGACTAGCGAATACACCGGGGAGCTGTTTTTT. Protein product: CSAAGHSTSEYTGELFF.

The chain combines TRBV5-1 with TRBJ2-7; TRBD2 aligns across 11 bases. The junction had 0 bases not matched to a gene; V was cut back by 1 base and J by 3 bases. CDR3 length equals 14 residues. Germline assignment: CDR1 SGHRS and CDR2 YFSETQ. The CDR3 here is CASSLTSGSYEQYF. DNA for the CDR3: TGCGCCAGCAGCTTGACTAGCGGGAGCTACGAGCAGTACTTC.

CDR3 residues: CASGASYNEQFF. The DNA of the CDR3 is TGTGCCAGCGGTGCCTCCTACAATGAGCAGTTCTTC. The chain uses TRBV6-6 and TRBJ2-1; D remains unclear. Trimming took off 8 bases at V and 0 bases at J, with 5 bases between the two ends. Germline assignment: CDR1 MNHNY and CDR2 SVGAGI (reference sequence). The CDR3 length is 12 residues.

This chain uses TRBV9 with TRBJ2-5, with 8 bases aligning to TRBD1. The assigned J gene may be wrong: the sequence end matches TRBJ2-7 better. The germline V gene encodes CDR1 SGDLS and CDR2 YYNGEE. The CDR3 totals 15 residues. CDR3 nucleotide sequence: TGTGCCAGCAGCGTCTCCATGGACAGGGCATACGAGCAGTACTTC. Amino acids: CASSVSMDRAYEQYF.

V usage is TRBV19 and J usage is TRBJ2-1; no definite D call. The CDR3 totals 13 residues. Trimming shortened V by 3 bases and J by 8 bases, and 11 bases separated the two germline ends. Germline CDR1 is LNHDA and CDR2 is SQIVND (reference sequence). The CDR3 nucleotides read TGTGCCAGTAGTATCGGTCGGACCCATGAGCAGTTCTTC. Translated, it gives CASSIGRTHEQFF.

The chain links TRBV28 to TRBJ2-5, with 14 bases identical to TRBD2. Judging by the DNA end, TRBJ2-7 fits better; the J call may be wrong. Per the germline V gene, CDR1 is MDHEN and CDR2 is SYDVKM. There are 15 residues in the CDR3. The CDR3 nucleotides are TGTGCCAGCAGAAAGACTAGCGGGAGGGCCTACGAGCAGTACTTC. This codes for CASRKTSGRAYEQYF.

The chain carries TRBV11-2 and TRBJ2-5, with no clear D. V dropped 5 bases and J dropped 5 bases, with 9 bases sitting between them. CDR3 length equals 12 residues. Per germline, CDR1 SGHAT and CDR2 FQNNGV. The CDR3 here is CASSPPAETQYF. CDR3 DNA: TGTGCCAGCAGCCCCCCAGCGGAGACCCAGTACTTC.

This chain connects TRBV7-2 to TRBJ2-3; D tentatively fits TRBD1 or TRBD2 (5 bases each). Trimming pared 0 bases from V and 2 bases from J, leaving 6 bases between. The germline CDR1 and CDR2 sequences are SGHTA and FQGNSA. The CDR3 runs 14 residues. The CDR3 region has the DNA TGTGCCAGCAGCTTAGCGGGGACCACAGATACGCAGTATTTT. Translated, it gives CASSLAGTTDTQYF.

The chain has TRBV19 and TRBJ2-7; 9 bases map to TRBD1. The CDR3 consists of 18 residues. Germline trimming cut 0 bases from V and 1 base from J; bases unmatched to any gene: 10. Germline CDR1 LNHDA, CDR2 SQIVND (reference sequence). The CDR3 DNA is TGTGCCAGTAGTATAGATCTAATCGGGACAGGGAAATCCTACGAGCAGTACTTC. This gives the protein CASSIDLIGTGKSYEQYF.

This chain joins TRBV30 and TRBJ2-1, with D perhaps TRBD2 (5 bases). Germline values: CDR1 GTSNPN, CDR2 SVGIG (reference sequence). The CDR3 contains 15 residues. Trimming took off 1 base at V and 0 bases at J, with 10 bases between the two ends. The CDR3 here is CAWSDLASSYNEQFF. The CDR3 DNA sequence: TGTGCCTGGAGTGATCTAGCTAGCTCCTACAATGAGCAGTTCTTC.

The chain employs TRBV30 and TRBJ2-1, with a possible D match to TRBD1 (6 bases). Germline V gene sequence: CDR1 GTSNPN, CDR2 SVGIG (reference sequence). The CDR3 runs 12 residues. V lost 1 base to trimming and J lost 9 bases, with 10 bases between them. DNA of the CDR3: TGTGCCTGGAGTGACAGGGCCGTTGAGCAGTTCTTC. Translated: CAWSDRAVEQFF.

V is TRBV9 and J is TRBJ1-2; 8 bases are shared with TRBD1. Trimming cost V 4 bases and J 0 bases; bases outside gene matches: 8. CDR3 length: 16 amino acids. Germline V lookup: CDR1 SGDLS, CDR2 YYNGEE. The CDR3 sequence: CASSPPGQVANYGYTF. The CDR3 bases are TGTGCCAGCAGCCCCCCGGGACAGGTCGCTAACTATGGCTACACCTTC. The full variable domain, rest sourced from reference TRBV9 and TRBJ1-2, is DSGVTQTPKHLITATGQRVTLRCSPRSGDLSVYWYQQSLDQGLQFLIQYYNGEERAKGNILERFSAQQFPDLHSELNLSSLELGDSALYFCASSPPGQVANYGYTFGSGTRLTVV.

The CDR3 DNA follows: TGTGCCAGCAGTTACGGACTAGCGGCAGATACGCAGTATTTT. As protein: CASSYGLAADTQYF. J is TRBJ2-3 and V is TRBV27, with TRBD2 identical over 10 bases. The CDR3 consists of 14 residues. V shed 4 bases and J 4 bases; nucleotides not matched to a gene: 2. The germline gives CDR1 MNHEY, CDR2 SMNVEV (reference sequence).